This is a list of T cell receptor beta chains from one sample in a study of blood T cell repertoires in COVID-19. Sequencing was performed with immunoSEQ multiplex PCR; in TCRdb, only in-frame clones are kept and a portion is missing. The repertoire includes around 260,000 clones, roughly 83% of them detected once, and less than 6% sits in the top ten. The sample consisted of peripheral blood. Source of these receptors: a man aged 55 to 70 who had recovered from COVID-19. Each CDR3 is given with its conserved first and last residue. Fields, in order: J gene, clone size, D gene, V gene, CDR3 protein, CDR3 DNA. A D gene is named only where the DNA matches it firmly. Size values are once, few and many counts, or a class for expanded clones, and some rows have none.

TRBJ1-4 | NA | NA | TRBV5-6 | CASSPYLESPGFGEKLFF | TGTGCCAGCAGCCCTTACCTGGAGTCACCCGGTTTTGGTGAAAAACTGTTTTTT
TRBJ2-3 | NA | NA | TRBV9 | CASSPRGVTQYF | TGTGCCAGCAGCCCCCGCGGAGTTACGCAGTATTTT
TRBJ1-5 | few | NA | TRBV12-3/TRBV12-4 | CASSFVGEQPQHF | TGTGCCAGCAGTTTCGTAGGGGAACAGCCCCAGCATTTT
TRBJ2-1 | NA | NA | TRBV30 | CAWSQGDSSYNEQFF | TGTGCCTGGAGTCAGGGTGACAGCTCCTACAATGAGCAGTTCTTC
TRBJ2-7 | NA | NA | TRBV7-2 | CASSPFHVRGHEQYF | TGTGCCAGCAGCCCCTTTCATGTCCGCGGCCACGAGCAGTACTTC
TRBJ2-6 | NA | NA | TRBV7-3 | CASSHGHGRGNVLTF | TGTGCCAGCAGCCACGGACACGGTCGAGGCAACGTCCTGACTTTC
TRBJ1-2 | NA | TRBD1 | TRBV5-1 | CASSPDRAPNYGYTF | TGCGCCAGCAGCCCGGACAGGGCTCCTAACTATGGCTACACCTTC
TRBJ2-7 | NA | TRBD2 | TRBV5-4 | CASSSPGPTSGRAYEQYF | TGTGCCAGCAGCTCACCTGGGCCCACTAGCGGGAGAGCCTACGAGCAGTACTTC
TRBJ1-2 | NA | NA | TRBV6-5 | CASTLLQGGGYTF | TGTGCCAGCACCCTATTACAAGGGGGAGGCTACACCTTC
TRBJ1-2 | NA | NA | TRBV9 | CASSAKIGGYGYTF | TGTGCCAGCAGCGCCAAAATAGGAGGCTATGGCTACACCTTC
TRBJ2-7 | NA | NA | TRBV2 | CASNHRVIDEQYF | TGTGCCAGCAACCACCGGGTAATAGACGAGCAGTACTTC
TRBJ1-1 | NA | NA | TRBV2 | CASSELAQGRTEAFF | TGTGCCAGCAGTGAATTGGCGCAGGGCAGAACTGAAGCTTTCTTT
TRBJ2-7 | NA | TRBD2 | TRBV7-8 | CASSLGLAGDQQYF | TGTGCCAGCAGCTTAGGACTAGCGGGAGATCAGCAGTACTTC
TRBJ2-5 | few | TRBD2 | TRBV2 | CASRSSGGQETQYF | TGTGCCAGCAGGTCTAGCGGGGGCCAAGAGACCCAGTACTTC
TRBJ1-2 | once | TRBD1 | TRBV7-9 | CASSLGPRQGNGYTF | TGTGCCAGCAGCTTAGGCCCAAGACAGGGGAATGGCTACACCTTC
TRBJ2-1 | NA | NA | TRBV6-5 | CASSLIGGSSYNEQFF | TGTGCCAGCAGTTTGATTGGGGGGAGCTCCTACAATGAGCAGTTCTTC
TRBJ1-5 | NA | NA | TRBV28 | CASSFRGGPQHF | TGTGCCAGCAGTTTTCGGGGTGGACCCCAGCATTTT
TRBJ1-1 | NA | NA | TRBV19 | CASSTGGTYTEAFF | TGTGCCAGTAGCACGGGGGGGACGTACACTGAAGCTTTCTTT
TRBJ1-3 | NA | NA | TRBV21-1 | CASSKPGTKRSAGNTIYF | TGTGCCAGCAGCAAACCCGGGACAAAGAGGTCAGCTGGAAACACCATATATTTT
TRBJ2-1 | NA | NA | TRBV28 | CASSFDSVNNEQFF | TGTGCCAGCAGTTTCGACAGTGTGAACAATGAGCAGTTCTTC
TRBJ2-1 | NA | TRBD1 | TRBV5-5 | CASSKDGGQGSYNEQFF | TGTGCCAGCAGCAAAGACGGGGGACAGGGCTCCTACAATGAGCAGTTCTTC
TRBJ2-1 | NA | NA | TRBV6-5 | CASRPTYSSYNEQFF | TGTGCCAGCAGACCAACTTATAGCTCCTACAATGAGCAGTTCTTC
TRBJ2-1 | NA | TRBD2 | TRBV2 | CAIPVRGVVNEQFF | TGTGCCATTCCTGTGCGGGGGGTTGTCAATGAGCAGTTCTTC
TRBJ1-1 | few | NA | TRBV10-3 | CATSRGVNTEAFF | TGTGCCACCAGTCGCGGGGTGAACACTGAAGCTTTCTTT
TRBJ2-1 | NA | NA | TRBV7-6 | CASSSGTVKFF | TGTGCCAGCAGCTCCGGGACTGTAAAGTTCTTC
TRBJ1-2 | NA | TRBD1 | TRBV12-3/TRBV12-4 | CASSRTGFYGYTF | TGTGCCAGCAGCCGGACAGGGTTCTATGGCTACACCTTC
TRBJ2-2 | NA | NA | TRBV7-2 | CASSLDTSLTGELFF | TGTGCCAGCAGCTTAGATACTAGCTTGACCGGGGAGCTGTTTTTT
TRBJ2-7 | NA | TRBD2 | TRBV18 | CASSPAGVGAYEQYF | TGTGCCAGCTCACCTGCGGGGGTGGGAGCATACGAGCAGTACTTC
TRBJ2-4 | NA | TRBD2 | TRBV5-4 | CASSAPSGRSGKNIQYF | TGTGCCAGCAGCGCCCCGAGCGGGAGATCGGGCAAAAACATTCAGTACTTC
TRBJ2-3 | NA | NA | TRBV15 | CATRLRGLGTDTQYF | TGTGCCACCCGCCTTCGGGGACTGGGCACAGATACGCAGTATTTT
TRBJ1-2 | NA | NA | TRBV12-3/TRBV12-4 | CASSSGYGYTF | TGTGCCAGCAGTTCGGGGTATGGCTACACCTTC
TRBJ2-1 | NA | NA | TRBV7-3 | CASSMTSLNEQFF | TGTGCCAGCAGCATGACTAGTCTCAATGAGCAGTTCTTC
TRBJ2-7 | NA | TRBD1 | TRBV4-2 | CASSLSMDRGQYF | TGTGCCAGCAGCCTAAGTATGGACAGGGGGCAGTACTTC
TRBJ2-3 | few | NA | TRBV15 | CATSRDIPDTQYF | TGTGCCACCAGCAGAGATATTCCGGATACGCAGTATTTT
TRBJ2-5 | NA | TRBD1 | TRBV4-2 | CASSQGQGIWQETQYF | TGTGCCAGCAGCCAAGGACAGGGGATTTGGCAAGAGACCCAGTACTTC